This T cell receptor (beta chain) originates from a study of shared clonotypes between healthy human individuals. As concerns this clone: Its antigen is as yet unknown.

Study-level results: Sequencing depth was expected to influence donor clonotype sharing.

Libraries were prepared by immunoSEQ multiplex PCR; TCRdb keeps only in-frame clonotypes and omits some of them. The sample holds approximately 940,000 clones, around three quarters seen once. The sample taken for sequencing was memory CD4+ T cells sorted from blood. Subset: CD45RA-negative fraction. The receptor's source is a young man in good health.

The DNA for the CDR3 is TGTGCCAGCAGCTTACCGGGGGCGGGGTTCTACGAGCAGTACTTC. Protein: CASSLPGAGFYEQYF. This sequence joins TRBV7-9 and TRBJ2-7; possibly TRBD1 or TRBD2 for D (6 bases each). The CDR3 contains 15 residues. From germline, CDR1 is SEHNR and CDR2 FQNEAQ (reference sequence). The V end was cut by 2 bases, the J end by 3 bases, with 14 bases between.